The sequence of this T cell receptor beta chain was determined in a study of blood T cell repertoires in COVID-19. In the study's own analysis: Amplification with reference gene primers provided the estimates of nucleated cell counts. Assay used: immunoSEQ multiplex PCR; TCRdb lists only in-frame clones, some missing. V, J and clone size reflect that table, while D and trimming were determined from the DNA. The sample shows about 120,000 clones, around four fifths of them seen only once. In its sample, this clone was seen once. After removal of 7 bases from V and 5 bases from J, the junction contained 3 bases not matched to a gene. Germline lookup yields CDR1 LNHDA and CDR2 SQIVND (reference sequence). The CDR3 sequence is 12 residues long.

The clonotype comes from a woman in her sixties or seventies with acute or convalescent COVID-19. The sample was peripheral blood. The chain is built from TRBV19 and TRBJ1-1; 8 positions agree with TRBD1. The CDR3 nucleotides are TGTGCCAGTACAGGGGGCTGGACTGAAGCTTTCTTT. Translating it yields CASTGGWTEAFF. The entire variable domain, with the rest obtained from reference TRBV19 and TRBJ1-1, is as follows: DGGITQSPKYLFRKEGQNVTLSCEQNLNHDAMYWYRQDPGQGLRLIYYSQIVNDFQKGDIAEGYSVSREKKESFPLTVTSAQKNPTAFYLCASTGGWTEAFFGQGTRLTVV.